The T cell receptor beta chain described here comes from a study of T cells in localized non-small cell lung cancer. Study outcomes and limitations: When the top 100 tumor clones were examined, a median around 50 of them also appeared in the adjacent lung, which was paired and uninvolved.

In the case of this clone: What it binds is not known.

CDR3 length equals 14 residues. With V trimmed by 9 bases and J by 4 bases, 7 bases remained unmatched. CDR1 is LNHDA and CDR2 is SQIVND in the germline V gene (reference sequence). The table came from immunoSEQ multiplex PCR; TCRdb's copy has only in-frame clones and leaves some out. The sample lists thousands of clones, around 21% seen once, with just under 9.5% in the top ten. The rearrangement uses TRBV19 and TRBJ2-2; 8 bases are a match to TRBD1. The input for sequencing was lung tumor tissue, taken before any cancer treatment. The TCR was taken from a woman between 40 and 69 years old with stage III squamous cell lung carcinoma. The CDR3 nucleotides read TGTGCCAGCCTGACAGGGGTAGGCACCGGGGAGCTGTTTTTT. Its protein is CASLTGVGTGELFF.